One sample yielded the 29 T cell receptor beta chains listed below, sequenced in a study of patients and donors after allogeneic stem cell transplantation. One entry per CDR3 protein results from TCRdb running MiXCR on the RT-PCR reads. The sample lists 24,000 or so distinct CDR3 sequences, around 28% seen once, with 48% in the top ten. Sequencing was performed on blood, either unsorted or a sorted T cell fraction (not recorded which). All receptors derive from a human donor who was either an allogeneic HSCT recipient or a stem cell or donor lymphocyte infusion donor (not recorded which). It is not recorded whose cells these are; they may come from a transplant donor.

This clonotype was observed a few times. The chain couples TRBV6-1 to TRBJ1-1; tentative D call: TRBD1 (6 bases). The CDR3 has 14 amino acids. V was pared by 6 bases and J by 3 bases, with 14 bases between. From germline, CDR1 is MNHNS and CDR2 SASEGT. The CDR3 region has the DNA TGTGCCAGCAGGGAGACAGGTCGGGACACTGAAGCTTTCTTT. This gives the protein CASRETGRDTEAFF.

The rearrangement uses TRBV20-1 and TRBJ2-3; 7 bases map to TRBD1. Trimming took 3 bases from V and 3 from J; bases not matched to a gene: 3. The CDR3 extends over 13 amino acids. Looked up from germline, CDR1 is DFQATT and CDR2 is SNEGSKA (reference sequence). CDR3 nucleotide sequence: TGCAGTGCTAGCCGACAGGGTACAGATACGCAGTATTTT. Translated: CSASRQGTDTQYF.

The rearrangement links TRBV11-2 to TRBJ2-3; TRBD1 matches at 9 bases. With 3 bases clipped from V and 0 bases from J, the junction kept 7 bases outside the gene matches. There are 17 residues in the CDR3. CDR1 and CDR2 from the germline V gene are SGHAT and FQNNGV. CDR3 in amino acids: CASSLGGTGPSTDTQYF. The CDR3 DNA follows: TGTGCCAGCAGCTTGGGAGGGACAGGGCCGAGCACAGATACGCAGTATTTT.

This clonotype has a handful of counts. This chain joins TRBV7-6 and TRBJ1-3, with a possible D match to TRBD1 (5 bases). The CDR3 has 17 amino acids. V was cut by 0 bases and J by 0 bases, with 12 bases left in between. Germline V CDR1 and CDR2: SGHVS, FNYEAQ. CDR3 nucleotides: TGTGCCAGCAGCTTAGCGGGACCTTTGAGCTCTGGAAACACCATATATTTT. Protein product: CASSLAGPLSSGNTIYF.

The sample holds a few counts of this clonotype. The chain couples TRBV11-2 to TRBJ2-4, with D perhaps being TRBD1 or TRBD2 (5 bases each). This CDR3 region has 12 residues. The germline V gene encodes CDR1 SGHAT and CDR2 FQNNGV. Deletions cut 4 bases from V and 9 bases from J, with 10 bases between. The CDR3 bases are TGTGCCAGCAGCTCGGGACCTGGCATTCAGTACTTC. Translating it yields CASSSGPGIQYF.

This sequence joins TRBV4-1 and TRBJ2-2; 14 positions agree with TRBD2. The V segment lost 4 bases and the J segment 5 bases; nucleotides outside the gene matches: 6. The V gene's germline CDR1 is MGHRA and CDR2 YSYEKL. CDR3 length: 17 amino acids. The CDR3 DNA reads as TGCGCCAGCAGCCTCGGACTAGCGGGGGGCCGAACCGGGGAGCTGTTTTTT. Its translation is CASSLGLAGGRTGELFF.

In this sample, this clonotype turned up a few times. V is TRBV5-1 and J is TRBJ1-6, with a possible D match to TRBD1 (5 bases). Trimming shortened V by 0 bases and J by 7 bases, and 11 bases separated the two germline ends. There are 15 residues in the CDR3. Germline lookup yields CDR1 SGHRS and CDR2 YFSETQ. The CDR3 nucleotides are TGCGCCAGCAGCTTGGGGCTCCCAGGGAATTCACCCCTCCACTTT. The encoded protein is CASSLGLPGNSPLHF.

The chain links TRBV7-8 to TRBJ2-5; D not certain. In germline, CDR1 is SGHVS, CDR2 FQNEAQ. Trimming took 8 bases from V and 4 from J, leaving 14 bases between them. The CDR3 has 13 amino acids. As DNA, the CDR3 is TGTGCCAGCTCACCCGGGCTGGGAGAGACCCAGTACTTC. Its protein product is CASSPGLGETQYF. Variable domain in full (rest from reference TRBV7-8 and TRBJ2-5): GAGVSQSPRYKVAKRGQDVALRCDPISGHVSLFWYQQALGQGPEFLTYFQNEAQLDKSGLPSDRFFAERPEGSVSTLKIQRTQQEDSAVYLCASSPGLGETQYFGPGTRLLVL.

The chain employs TRBV11-2 and TRBJ2-2; 7 bases are a match to TRBD1. V dropped 3 bases and J dropped 6; count of bases not matched to a gene: 10. The CDR3 has 16 residues. The germline gives CDR1 SGHAT, CDR2 FQNNGV. The CDR3 coding sequence is TGTGCCAGCAGCTTGACAGGGTACGGAACCGCCGGGGAGCTGTTTTTT. Translating gives CASSLTGYGTAGELFF.

This clonotype has ten or more counts. The CDR3 region is CASSTGAYGYTF. The CDR3 DNA is TGTGCCAGCAGTACCGGGGCCTATGGCTACACCTTC. V is TRBV6-6 and J is TRBJ1-2, with a possible D match to TRBD1 (5 bases). Looked up from germline, CDR1 is MNHNY and CDR2 is SVGAGI (reference sequence). The CDR3 runs 12 residues. V was clipped by 5 bases and J by 4 bases, with 8 bases between them.

The table lists this clonotype with a few counts. The V gene is TRBV7-9, the J gene TRBJ1-5; 9 bases match TRBD1. V gave up 4 bases and J gave up 4 bases; unmatched junction bases: 8. Germline V gene lookup returns CDR1 SEHNR and CDR2 FQNEAQ (reference sequence). The CDR3 extends over 16 amino acids. The CDR3 sequence is CASSSTPGQGNQPQHF. The CDR3 coding sequence is TGTGCCAGCAGCTCCACGCCGGGACAGGGAAATCAGCCCCAGCATTTT.

This rearrangement joins TRBV12-3 or TRBV12-4 to TRBJ1-5; 7 positions match TRBD1. The CDR3 has 14 amino acids. V was clipped by 6 bases and J by 2 bases; unmatched bases: 4. The CDR3 DNA follows: TGTGCCAGCAGCCAGGGGGGGGGCAATCAGCCCCAGCATTTT. This codes for CASSQGGGNQPQHF.

This clonotype has ten or more counts. The chain is built from TRBV20-1 and TRBJ1-1; no firm D call. V lost 6 bases and J lost 2, with 16 bases in between. The CDR3 is made up of 14 amino acids. CDR1 is DFQATT and CDR2 is SNEGSKA in the germline V gene (reference sequence). CDR3 region: CSAQSGTLNTEAFF. The CDR3, as DNA: TGCAGTGCCCAGTCAGGAACTCTCAACACTGAAGCTTTCTTT.

The gene calls are TRBV12-3 or TRBV12-4 and TRBJ2-7; no clear D gene. There are 13 residues in the CDR3. V lost 1 base, J lost 4 bases, and 8 bases lay in between. This chain's CDR3 is CASSLVGWYEQYF. The CDR3 DNA sequence: TGTGCCAGCAGTTTAGTCGGCTGGTACGAGCAGTACTTC.

The chain combines TRBV4-3 with TRBJ2-3, with D possibly being TRBD1 (8 bases). V was shortened by 0 bases and J by 6 bases, with 25 bases between the two germline ends. The CDR3 spans 19 residues. CDR1 and CDR2 from the germline V gene are LGHNA and YSLEER. Written as DNA, the CDR3 is TGCGCCAGCAGCCAAGACAGGGTACGGGGGGACAGGCAATCCGATACGCAGTATTTT. Translating gives CASSQDRVRGDRQSDTQYF.

This clonotype was seen more than once but under ten times. The chain is built from TRBV12-5 and TRBJ1-2; perhaps TRBD1 as D (6 bases). Trimming took 4 bases from V and 3 from J, leaving 12 bases between them. The CDR3 has 14 amino acids. Looked up from germline, CDR1 is LGHNT and CDR2 is FRNRAP. CDR3 nucleotides: TGTGCTAGTGGTTCAGACAGGTCTTACTATGGCTACACCTTC. The encoded protein is CASGSDRSYYGYTF.

This clonotype was observed a few times. V usage is TRBV9 and J usage is TRBJ1-3, with 8 bases lining up with TRBD1. Germline values: CDR1 SGDLS, CDR2 YYNGEE. After removal of 3 bases from V and 7 bases from J, the junction contained 9 bases not matched to a gene. This CDR3 is built from 15 residues. This chain's CDR3 is CASSGRQGARNTIYF. The CDR3 bases are TGTGCCAGCAGCGGACGCCAGGGGGCGCGGAACACCATATATTTT.

V and J are TRBV20-1 and TRBJ2-1; no clear D gene. Germline V gives CDR1 DFQATT, CDR2 SNEGSKA (reference sequence). V gave up 3 bases and J gave up 6 bases, with 15 bases separating them. CDR3 size: 14 residues. The CDR3 nucleotides are TGCAGTGCTAGTGGGCCTATCAACCCCAATGAGCAGTTCTTC. Translation gives CSASGPINPNEQFF.

The chain employs TRBV4-2 and TRBJ1-2; possibly TRBD1 for D (5 bases). The length of the CDR3 is 16 residues. CDR1 is LGHNA and CDR2 is YNFKEQ in the germline V gene. V lost 1 base and J 6 bases, leaving 18 bases between the germline ends. This chain's CDR3 is CASSQGPGGGADGYTF. Written as DNA, the CDR3 is TGTGCCAGCAGCCAAGGACCCGGAGGAGGGGCGGATGGCTACACCTTC.

This clonotype was observed a single time. The CDR3 loop is CASSGVPFENIQYF. The CDR3 region has the DNA TGTGCCAGCAGCGGGGTCCCCTTTGAAAACATTCAGTACTTC. The chain employs TRBV5-5 and TRBJ2-4; D unclear. CDR3 length equals 14 residues. The germline V and J ends were trimmed by 4 bases and 5 bases, with 13 bases remaining between them. The germline CDR1 and CDR2 sequences are SGHKS and YYEKEE (reference sequence). The variable domain in full, with the rest retrieved from reference TRBV5-5 and TRBJ2-4, is DAGVTQSPTHLIKTRGQQVTLRCSPISGHKSVSWYQQVLGQGPQFIFQYYEKEERGRGNFPDRFSARQFPNYSSELNVNALLLGDSALYLCASSGVPFENIQYFGAGTRLSVL.

This clonotype showed up just a few times. The rearrangement joins TRBV27 to TRBJ1-6; D is undetermined. V was clipped by 7 bases and J by 4 bases, with 17 bases between them. The CDR3 runs 16 residues. Germline CDR1 reads MNHEY; CDR2 reads SMNVEV (reference sequence). CDR3 amino acids: CASTHWASGYNSPLHF. The CDR3, as DNA: TGTGCCAGCACTCATTGGGCCTCAGGATATAATTCACCCCTCCACTTT.

This chain connects TRBV5-1 to TRBJ2-3; 13 nucleotides align to TRBD2. This CDR3 comprises 17 residues. The germline V gene has CDR1 SGHRS and CDR2 YFSETQ. V lost 0 bases and J lost 2; bases outside the gene matches: 3. The CDR3 DNA reads as TGCGCCAGCAGCTTGGGACTAGCGGGGGGCGTCACAGATACGCAGTATTTT. Encoded protein: CASSLGLAGGVTDTQYF.

In this sample, this clonotype turned up many times. V and J are TRBV12-3 or TRBV12-4 and TRBJ1-5; D is ambiguous. V lost 3 bases and J lost 3, with 9 bases in between. The CDR3 has 14 amino acids. The CDR3: CASSFASHNQPQHF. The DNA for the CDR3 is TGTGCCAGCAGTTTCGCCTCTCACAATCAGCCCCAGCATTTT.

This clonotype was counted a few times. The chain's CDR3 is CASSLFLGGRAKNIQYF. In DNA form, the CDR3 reads TGTGCCAGCAGCTTGTTCTTAGGAGGAAGGGCCAAAAACATTCAGTACTTC. The genes are TRBV7-9 and TRBJ2-4, with D possibly TRBD2 on 5 matching bases. Germline CDR1 reads SEHNR; CDR2 reads FQNEAQ (reference sequence). Trimming took 3 bases from V and 1 from J, leaving 16 bases between them. The CDR3 extends over 17 amino acids.

This clonotype was detected a few times. The gene calls are TRBV5-5 and TRBJ1-5; tentative D call: TRBD1 (5 bases). The CDR3 has 16 residues. The germline gives CDR1 SGHKS, CDR2 YYEKEE (reference sequence). With 1 base removed from V and 6 bases from J, the gap between germline ends came to 17 bases. CDR3 sequence: CASSLLAGLAAQPQHF. CDR3 coding DNA: TGTGCCAGCAGCTTGCTGGCAGGGCTGGCAGCTCAGCCCCAGCATTTT.

This clonotype showed up many times. In DNA form, the CDR3 reads TGTGCCACCAGCAGAGATAGGCGTGAGCAGTTCTTC. Its protein product is CATSRDRREQFF. The gene calls are TRBV15 and TRBJ2-1, with D uncertain. V was trimmed by 0 bases and J by 9 bases, leaving 6 bases between them. Germline V lookup: CDR1 LNHNV, CDR2 YYDKDF (reference sequence). The CDR3 sequence is 12 residues long.

The chain links TRBV20-1 to TRBJ2-3; 10 bases match TRBD1. This CDR3 spans 17 amino acids. CDR1 is DFQATT, CDR2 SNEGSKA, per germline (reference sequence). V was clipped by 6 bases and J by 0 bases; unmatched bases: 12. The CDR3 protein is CSAPGQGGATSTDTQYF. The CDR3 DNA is TGCAGTGCCCCCGGACAGGGGGGTGCTACTAGCACAGATACGCAGTATTTT.

The CDR3 region is CASSSRTGGDKNIQYF. DNA for the CDR3: TGTGCCAGCAGCTCCCGGACAGGGGGCGACAAAAACATTCAGTACTTC. The chain uses TRBV11-2 and TRBJ2-4; TRBD1 matches 11 bases. Germline loops: CDR1 SGHAT, CDR2 FQNNGV. J lost 3 bases, V lost 4 bases, and 5 bases had no gene match. The CDR3 extends over 16 amino acids.

This clonotype was counted a few times. The chain recombines TRBV28 with TRBJ2-2; the D is unclear. The CDR3 totals 15 residues. With 4 bases removed from V and 1 base from J, the gap between germline ends came to 10 bases. Germline-derived CDR1 and CDR2 are MDHEN and SYDVKM. CDR3 region: CASSSPGRNTGELFF. DNA for the CDR3: TGTGCCAGCAGTTCCCCAGGACGGAACACCGGGGAGCTGTTTTTT.